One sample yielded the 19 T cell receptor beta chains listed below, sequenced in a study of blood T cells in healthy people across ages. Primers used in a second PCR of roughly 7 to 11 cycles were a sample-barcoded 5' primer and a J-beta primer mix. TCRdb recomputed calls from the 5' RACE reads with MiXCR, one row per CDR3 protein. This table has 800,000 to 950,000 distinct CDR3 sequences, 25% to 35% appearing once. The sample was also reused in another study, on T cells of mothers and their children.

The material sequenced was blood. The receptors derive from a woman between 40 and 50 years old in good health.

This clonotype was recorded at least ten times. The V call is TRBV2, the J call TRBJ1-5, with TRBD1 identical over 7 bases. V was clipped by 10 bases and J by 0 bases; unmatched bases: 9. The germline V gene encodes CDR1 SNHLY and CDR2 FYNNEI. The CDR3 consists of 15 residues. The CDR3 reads CATKTGSNSNQPQHF. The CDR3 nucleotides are TGTGCCACCAAGACAGGGTCCAATAGCAATCAGCCCCAGCATTTT.

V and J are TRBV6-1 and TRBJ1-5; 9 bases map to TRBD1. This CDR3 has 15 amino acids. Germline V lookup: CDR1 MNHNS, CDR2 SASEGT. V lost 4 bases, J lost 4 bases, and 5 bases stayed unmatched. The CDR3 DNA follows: TGTGCCAGCAGTGGACAGGGGGTTCAAAATCAGCCCCAGCATTTT. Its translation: CASSGQGVQNQPQHF.

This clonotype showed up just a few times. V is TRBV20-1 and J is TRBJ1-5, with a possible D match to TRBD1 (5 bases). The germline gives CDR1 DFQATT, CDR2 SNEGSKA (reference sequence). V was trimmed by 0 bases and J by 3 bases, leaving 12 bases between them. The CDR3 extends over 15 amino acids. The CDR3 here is CSAREGGRHNQPQHF. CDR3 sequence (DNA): TGCAGTGCTAGAGAGGGGGGACGGCACAATCAGCCCCAGCATTTT.

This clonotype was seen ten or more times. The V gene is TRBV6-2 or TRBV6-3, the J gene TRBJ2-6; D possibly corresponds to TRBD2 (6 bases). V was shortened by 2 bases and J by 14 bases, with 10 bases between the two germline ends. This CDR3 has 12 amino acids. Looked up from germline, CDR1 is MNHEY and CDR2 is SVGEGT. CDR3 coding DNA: TGTGCCAGCAGTTACCCTGGGACTCTCCTGACTTTC. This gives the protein CASSYPGTLLTF.

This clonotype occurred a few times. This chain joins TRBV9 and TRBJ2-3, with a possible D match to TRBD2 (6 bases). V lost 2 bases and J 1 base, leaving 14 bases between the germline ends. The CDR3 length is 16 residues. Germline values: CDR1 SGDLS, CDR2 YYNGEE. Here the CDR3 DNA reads TGTGCCAGCAGCGTCCTTAGCGGCTCGGGCACAGATACGCAGTATTTT. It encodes CASSVLSGSGTDTQYF.

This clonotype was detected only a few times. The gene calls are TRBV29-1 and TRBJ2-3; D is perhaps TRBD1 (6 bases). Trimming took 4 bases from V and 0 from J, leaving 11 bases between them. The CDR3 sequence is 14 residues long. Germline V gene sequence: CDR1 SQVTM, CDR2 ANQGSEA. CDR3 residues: CSVVPRGSTDTQYF. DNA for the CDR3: TGCAGCGTTGTGCCCAGGGGTAGCACAGATACGCAGTATTTT.

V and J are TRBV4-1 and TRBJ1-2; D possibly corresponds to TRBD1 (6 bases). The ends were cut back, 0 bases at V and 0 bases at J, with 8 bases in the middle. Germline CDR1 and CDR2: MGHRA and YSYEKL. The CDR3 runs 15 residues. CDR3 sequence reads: CASSQDGGPNYGYTF. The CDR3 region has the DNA TGCGCCAGCAGCCAAGACGGGGGGCCTAACTATGGCTACACCTTC.

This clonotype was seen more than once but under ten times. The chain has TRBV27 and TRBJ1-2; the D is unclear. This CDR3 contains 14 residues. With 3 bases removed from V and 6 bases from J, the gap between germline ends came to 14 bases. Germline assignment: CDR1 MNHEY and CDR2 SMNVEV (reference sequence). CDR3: CASSFRSVEDGYTF. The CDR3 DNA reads TGTGCCAGCAGTTTCCGGTCGGTAGAGGATGGCTACACCTTC.

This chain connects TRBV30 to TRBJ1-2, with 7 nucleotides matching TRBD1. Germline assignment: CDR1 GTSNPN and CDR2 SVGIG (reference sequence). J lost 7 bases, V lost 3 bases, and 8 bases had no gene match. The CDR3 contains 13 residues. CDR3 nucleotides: TGTGCCTGGAGGTCAGGGGGACGCGGTGGCTACACCTTC. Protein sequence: CAWRSGGRGGYTF.

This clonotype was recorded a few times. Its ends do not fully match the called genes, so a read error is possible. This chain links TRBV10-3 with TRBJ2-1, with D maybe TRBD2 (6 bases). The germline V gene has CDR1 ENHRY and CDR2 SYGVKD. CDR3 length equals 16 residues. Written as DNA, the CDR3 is TGTACCATCAGTGATGCCCTGGCGGGGACCTACAATGAGCAGTTCTTC. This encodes CTISDALAGTYNEQFF.

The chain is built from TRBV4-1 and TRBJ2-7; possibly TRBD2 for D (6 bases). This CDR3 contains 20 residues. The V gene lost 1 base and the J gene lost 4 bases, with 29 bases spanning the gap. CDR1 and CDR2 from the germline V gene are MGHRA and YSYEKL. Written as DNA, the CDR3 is TGCGCCAGCAGCCAAGGGGGCCCCACAAAGTCCCGGGGGTCGACTTACGAGCAGTACTTC. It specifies CASSQGGPTKSRGSTYEQYF.

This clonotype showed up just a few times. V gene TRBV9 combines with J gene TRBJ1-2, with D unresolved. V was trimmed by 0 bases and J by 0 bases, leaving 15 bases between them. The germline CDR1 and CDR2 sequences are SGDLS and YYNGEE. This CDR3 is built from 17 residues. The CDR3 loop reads CASSVGHTAGSNYGYTF. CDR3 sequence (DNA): TGTGCCAGCAGCGTAGGTCACACCGCGGGATCTAACTATGGCTACACCTTC.

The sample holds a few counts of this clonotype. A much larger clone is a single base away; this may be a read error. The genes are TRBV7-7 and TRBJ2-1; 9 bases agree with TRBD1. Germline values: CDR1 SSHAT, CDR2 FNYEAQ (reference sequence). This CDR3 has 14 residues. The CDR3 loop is CAGSPGTGREEQFF. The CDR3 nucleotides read TGTGCTGGCAGCCCTGGGACAGGGCGAGAGGAGCAGTTCTTC. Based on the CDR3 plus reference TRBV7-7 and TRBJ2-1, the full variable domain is GAGVSQSPRYKVTKRGQDVTLRCDPISSHATLYWYQQALGQGPEFLTYFNYEAQPDKSGLPSDRFSAERPEGSISTLTIQRTEQRDSAMYRCAGSPGTGREEQFFGPGTRLTVL.

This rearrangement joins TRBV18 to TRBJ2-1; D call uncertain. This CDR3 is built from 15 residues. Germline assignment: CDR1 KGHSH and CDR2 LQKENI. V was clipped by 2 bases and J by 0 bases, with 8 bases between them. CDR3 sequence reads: CASSPKGISYNEQFF. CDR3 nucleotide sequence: TGTGCCAGCTCACCAAAAGGGATCTCCTACAATGAGCAGTTCTTC.

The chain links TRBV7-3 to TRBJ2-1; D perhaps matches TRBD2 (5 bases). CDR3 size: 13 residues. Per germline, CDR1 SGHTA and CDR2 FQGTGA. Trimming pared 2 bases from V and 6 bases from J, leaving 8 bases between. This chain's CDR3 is CASSLGLANEQFF. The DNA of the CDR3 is TGTGCCAGCAGCTTAGGGCTAGCCAATGAGCAGTTCTTC.

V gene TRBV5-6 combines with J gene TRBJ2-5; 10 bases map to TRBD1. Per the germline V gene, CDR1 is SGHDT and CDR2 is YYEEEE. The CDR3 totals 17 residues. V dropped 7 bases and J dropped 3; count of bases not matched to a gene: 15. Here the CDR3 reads CASLSFTSGQGKETQYF. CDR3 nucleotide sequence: TGTGCCAGCCTCTCATTCACTTCGGGACAGGGGAAAGAGACCCAGTACTTC.

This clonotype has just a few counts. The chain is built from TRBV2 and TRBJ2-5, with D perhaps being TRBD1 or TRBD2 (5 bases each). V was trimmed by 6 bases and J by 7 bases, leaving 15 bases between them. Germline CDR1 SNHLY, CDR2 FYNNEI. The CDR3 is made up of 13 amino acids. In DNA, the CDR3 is TGTGCCAGCAGGGCGAGTTCTGGGGGGACCCAGTACTTC. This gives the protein CASRASSGGTQYF.

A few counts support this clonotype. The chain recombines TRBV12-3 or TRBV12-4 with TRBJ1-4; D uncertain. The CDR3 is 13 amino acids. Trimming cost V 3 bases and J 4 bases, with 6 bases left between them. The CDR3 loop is CASSFIYNEKLFF. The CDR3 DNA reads TGTGCCAGCAGTTTCATCTATAATGAAAAACTGTTTTTT.

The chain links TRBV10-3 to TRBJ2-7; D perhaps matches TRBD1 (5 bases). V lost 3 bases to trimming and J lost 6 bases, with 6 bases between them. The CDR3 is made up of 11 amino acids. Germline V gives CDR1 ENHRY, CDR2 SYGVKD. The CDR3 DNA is TGTGCCATCAGTGATCAGGGCGAGCAGTACTTC. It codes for CAISDQGEQYF.